One and the same sample provided the 4 T cell receptor beta chains below, sequenced in a study of Graves' ophthalmopathy and Graves' hyperthyroidism. RNA transcripts served as template for amplifying TCR beta CDR3 sequences. Second-round multiplex PCR came after a first-round RT-PCR that employed HTBI primers. MiXCR, applied by TCRdb to the multiplex PCR reads, yields one record per CDR3 protein. In the table there are over a million distinct CDR3 sequences, around a third of which are singletons. Sequencing was done on a sample of peripheral blood or thyroid tissue (not recorded which). Receptors were obtained from an adult man with Graves' hyperthyroidism.

This clonotype was picked up a small number of times. This rearrangement joins TRBV30 to TRBJ1-3, with D unclear. This CDR3 is 12 amino acids long. Germline-derived CDR1 and CDR2 are GTSNPN and SVGIG (reference sequence). Trimming removed 5 bases from V and 4 bases from J, with 9 bases in between. CDR3 amino acids: CAWAIGGNTIYF. In DNA form, the CDR3 reads TGTGCCTGGGCCATTGGAGGAAACACCATATATTTT.

The V and J genes are TRBV15 and TRBJ1-2; D gene unclear. Germline values: CDR1 LNHNV, CDR2 YYDKDF (reference sequence). There are 16 residues in the CDR3. Trimming removed 3 bases at V and 7 bases at J, with 21 bases between. CDR3 nucleotide sequence: TGTGCCACCAGCAGCGTTGGCTGGCAGCCAGAGGCTGGCTACACCTTC. Residues: CATSSVGWQPEAGYTF.

The rearrangement links TRBV14 to TRBJ2-7; the D is unclear. V dropped 3 bases and J dropped 1 base, with 13 bases sitting between them. There are 15 residues in the CDR3. Per germline, CDR1 SGHDN and CDR2 FVKESK. CDR3 residues: CASSQALGKSYEQYF. CDR3 bases: TGTGCCAGCAGCCAGGCCTTGGGCAAATCCTACGAGCAGTACTTC.

Only a few counts were recorded for this clonotype. The V gene is TRBV28, the J gene TRBJ2-7, with D possibly TRBD2 on 5 matching bases. CDR1 MDHEN and CDR2 SYDVKM come from the germline V gene. The length of the CDR3 is 14 residues. Trimming shortened V by 5 bases and J by 4 bases, and 15 bases separated the two germline ends. Written as DNA, the CDR3 is TGTGCCAGCAGTCCCCCGGGGAGCGGTTACGAGCAGTACTTC. It yields the protein CASSPPGSGYEQYF.